Each of the 21 T cell receptor beta chains below was sequenced from the same sample in a study of T cell changes during pregnancy in multiple sclerosis. Only in-frame clones appear in the TCRdb table, and some are missing; sequencing was by immunoSEQ multiplex PCR. In the table there are about 57,000 clones, around 90% of which are singletons. The sample consisted of CD4+ T cells from peripheral blood mononuclear cells, taken in the second trimester of pregnancy. The receptors here all came from a female donor with multiple sclerosis, enrolled in a pregnancy study.

The chain combines TRBV27 with TRBJ2-1; TRBD2 might be the D (5 bases). V dropped 0 bases and J dropped 0 bases, with 15 bases sitting between them. CDR3 size: 18 residues. The germline V gene has CDR1 MNHEY and CDR2 SMNVEV (reference sequence). Written as DNA, the CDR3 is TGTGCCAGCAGTTTATCGCGAGGCGGGCCGAGCTCCTACAATGAGCAGTTCTTC. This gives the protein CASSLSRGGPSSYNEQFF.

The rearrangement uses TRBV5-1 and TRBJ2-7, with 10 positions matching TRBD1. The CDR3 consists of 15 residues. V was pared by 4 bases and J by 2 bases, with 6 bases of the junction left unmatched. Germline CDR1 is SGHRS and CDR2 is YFSETQ. In nucleotides, the CDR3 is TGCGCCAGCAGCCCCGGGACAGGGGTGACCTACGAGCAGTACTTC. This encodes CASSPGTGVTYEQYF.

This chain links TRBV19 with TRBJ2-1; a weak D match, TRBD2 (6 bases). This CDR3 spans 17 amino acids. From germline, CDR1 is LNHDA and CDR2 SQIVND (reference sequence). The germline V and J ends were trimmed by 7 bases and 6 bases, with 25 bases remaining between them. Here the CDR3 DNA reads TGTGCCAGTACCAAGCCACTGGGGGGAGCCGGGGGCAATGAGCAGTTCTTC. Translated, it gives CASTKPLGGAGGNEQFF.

This clone was detected only a few times. This sequence joins TRBV6-1 and TRBJ1-5, with 10 bases identical to TRBD1. The CDR3 spans 18 residues. CDR1 is MNHNS and CDR2 is SASEGT in the germline V gene. V gave up 4 bases and J gave up 5 bases; unmatched junction bases: 14. CDR3 bases: TGTGCCAGCAGTGCGGAGACAGGGGGCAGTCGTTGGTATCAGCCCCAGCATTTT. It is translated as CASSAETGGSRWYQPQHF.

The rearrangement links TRBV9 to TRBJ2-5; 9 nucleotides agree with TRBD2. Germline values: CDR1 SGDLS, CDR2 YYNGEE. The V and J ends lost 2 bases and 5 bases, in that order; junction bases with no gene match: 4. CDR3 length equals 14 residues. The CDR3: CASSVSGSGETQYF. The CDR3 nucleotides read TGTGCCAGCAGCGTTAGCGGGAGTGGGGAGACCCAGTACTTC.

V gene TRBV2 combines with J gene TRBJ2-2; D may be TRBD2 (6 bases). V was pared by 7 bases and J by 2 bases, with 14 bases between. This CDR3 contains 15 residues. Germline V gene sequence: CDR1 SNHLY, CDR2 FYNNEI. CDR3 region: CASTPGGINTGELFF. CDR3 DNA: TGTGCCAGCACCCCAGGAGGGATAAACACCGGGGAGCTGTTTTTT.

The chain employs TRBV5-1 and TRBJ1-2, with a possible D match to TRBD1 (6 bases). Germline lookup yields CDR1 SGHRS and CDR2 YFSETQ. The CDR3 consists of 14 residues. V lost 0 bases and J lost 5, with 11 bases in between. The CDR3 sequence is CASSLDRVGYGYTF. The DNA for the CDR3 is TGCGCCAGCAGCTTGGACAGGGTTGGGTATGGCTACACCTTC.

The chain combines TRBV11-1 with TRBJ2-1; 9 positions agree with TRBD2. Germline V gene data show CDR1 as SGHAT and CDR2 as FQDESV (reference sequence). This CDR3 is 16 amino acids long. J gave up 4 bases and V 0 bases, and 4 bases lay outside the gene matches. CDR3 nucleotides: TGTGCCAGCAGCTTAGCGGCGGGGGGGCATTACAATGAGCAGTTCTTC. Translation gives CASSLAAGGHYNEQFF. The variable domain in full, completed from reference TRBV11-1 and TRBJ2-1, reads EAEVAQSPRYKITEKSQAVAFWCDPISGHATLYWYRQILGQGPELLVQFQDESVVDDSQLPKDRFSAERLKGVDSTLKIQPAELGDSAMYLCASSLAAGGHYNEQFFGPGTRLTVL.

In its sample, this clone was seen once. V is TRBV19 and J is TRBJ1-1; D is unresolved. V was trimmed by 1 base and J by 2 bases, leaving 11 bases between them. CDR1 and CDR2 from the germline V gene are LNHDA and SQIVND (reference sequence). The CDR3 length is 15 residues. The CDR3 DNA sequence: TGTGCCAGTAGTATAGCAGCGGGGTTAAACACTGAAGCTTTCTTT. Residues: CASSIAAGLNTEAFF.

The V call is TRBV15, the J call TRBJ2-1; D is unresolved. The CDR3 length is 13 residues. Germline CDR1 LNHNV, CDR2 YYDKDF (reference sequence). V was cut by 0 bases and J by 6 bases, with 6 bases left in between. CDR3 DNA: TGTGCCACCAGCAGAGACCTCGGCAATGAGCAGTTCTTC. It is translated as CATSRDLGNEQFF.

The V gene is TRBV5-1, the J gene TRBJ2-5; 14 bases fit TRBD2. V shed 4 bases, J shed 2 bases, and the junction held 1 base outside the gene matches. In germline, CDR1 is SGHRS, CDR2 YFSETQ. The CDR3 is 15 residues long. The CDR3 DNA is TGCGCCAGCAGCGGGACTAGCGGGGGTCAAGAGACCCAGTACTTC. This sequence encodes CASSGTSGGQETQYF.

The chain employs TRBV7-6 and TRBJ1-4; perhaps TRBD1 as D (6 bases). Germline V gene data show CDR1 as SGHVS and CDR2 as FNYEAQ. Trimming shortened V by 3 bases and J by 4 bases, and 12 bases separated the two germline ends. The CDR3 is 15 amino acids. The CDR3 nucleotides read TGTGCCAGCAGCTTTTTGACAGGCCTTAATGAAAAACTGTTTTTT. Residues: CASSFLTGLNEKLFF. The full variable domain, rest sourced from reference TRBV7-6 and TRBJ1-4, is GAGVSQSPRYKVTKRGQDVALRCDPISGHVSLYWYRQALGQGPEFLTYFNYEAQQDKSGLPNDRFSAERPEGSISTLTIQRTEQRDSAMYRCASSFLTGLNEKLFFGSGTQLSVL.

The chain combines TRBV23-1 with TRBJ1-6; D is uncertain. TRBV23-1 is noted as an ORF with a role that remains uncertain. The CDR3 totals 16 residues. V was clipped by 4 bases and J by 2 bases, with 12 bases between them. DNA of the CDR3: TGCGCCAGCAGTCTTGGTAGAGGCCCCTATAATTCACCCCTCCACTTT. Its protein product is CASSLGRGPYNSPLHF.

The chain has TRBV5-4 and TRBJ1-1; no clear D gene. The germline gives CDR1 SGHNT, CDR2 YYREEE (reference sequence). With 2 bases removed from V and 1 base from J, the gap between germline ends came to 6 bases. This CDR3 is built from 13 residues. This CDR3 reads CASSLTENTEAFF. The CDR3 DNA is TGTGCCAGCAGCTTAACAGAGAACACTGAAGCTTTCTTT.

This rearrangement joins TRBV29-1 to TRBJ2-7; D is perhaps TRBD2 (6 bases). The V end was cut by 2 bases, the J end by 6 bases, with 14 bases between. The CDR3 is 13 amino acids. CDR1 SQVTM and CDR2 ANQGSEA come from the germline V gene. This CDR3 is CSVESTAGSEQYF. The CDR3, as DNA: TGCAGCGTTGAAAGTACCGCGGGGAGCGAGCAGTACTTC.

A single count supports this clone. The chain uses TRBV6-5 and TRBJ2-7, with D perhaps matching TRBD1 (5 bases). Deletions cut 8 bases from V and 3 bases from J, with 17 bases between. The germline CDR1 and CDR2 sequences are MNHEY and SVGAGI. The CDR3 is 14 amino acids. In nucleotides, the CDR3 is TGTGCCAGCTCTCCGGTAGAAAGGGGCTACGAGCAGTACTTC. Protein: CASSPVERGYEQYF.

V usage is TRBV5-5 and J usage is TRBJ1-1; possible D gene TRBD1, 6 bases. V was cut by 0 bases and J by 1 base, with 16 bases left in between. This CDR3 comprises 17 residues. Germline V CDR1 and CDR2: SGHKS, YYEKEE (reference sequence). The CDR3 reads CASSLAAGDLRNTEAFF. CDR3 nucleotides: TGTGCCAGCAGCTTGGCGGCAGGGGATCTCCGGAACACTGAAGCTTTCTTT.

The V call is TRBV6-4, the J call TRBJ2-1; 11 bases agree with TRBD2. With 3 bases clipped from V and 2 bases from J, the junction kept 0 bases outside the gene matches. The CDR3 is made up of 15 amino acids. Germline CDR1 and CDR2: MRHNA and SNTAGT. DNA of the CDR3: TGTGCCAGCAGTGAACTAGCGGGAGCCTACAATGAGCAGTTCTTC. This sequence encodes CASSELAGAYNEQFF.

This chain connects TRBV30 to TRBJ2-6; 9 bases agree with TRBD1. The CDR3 extends over 17 amino acids. Germline assignment: CDR1 GTSNPN and CDR2 SVGIG (reference sequence). V lost 3 bases to trimming and J lost 0 bases; unmatched junction nucleotides: 6. The CDR3 nucleotides are TGTGCCTGGAGCTCGGGACAGGGTAGCTCTGGGGCCAACGTCCTGACTTTC. Protein product: CAWSSGQGSSGANVLTF.

V gene TRBV25-1 combines with J gene TRBJ2-1; a possible D gene is TRBD2 (6 bases). With 2 bases removed from V and 5 bases from J, the gap between germline ends came to 10 bases. Germline lookup yields CDR1 MGHDK and CDR2 SYGVNS. The CDR3 is 14 amino acids. DNA for the CDR3: TGTGCCAGCAGTGAACCTACTAGCCACAATGAGCAGTTCTTC. This gives the protein CASSEPTSHNEQFF. Looking up the rest from reference TRBV25-1 and TRBJ2-1 gives the full variable domain: EADIYQTPRYLVIGTGKKITLECSQTMGHDKMYWYQQDPGMELHLIHYSYGVNSTEKGDLSSESTVSRIRTEHFPLTLESARPSHTSQYLCASSEPTSHNEQFFGPGTRLTVL.

The chain uses TRBV5-5 and TRBJ2-7; TRBD2 matches at 13 bases. Germline CDR1 reads SGHKS; CDR2 reads YYEKEE (reference sequence). Trimming cost V 2 bases and J 4 bases; bases outside gene matches: 3. This CDR3 contains 15 residues. CDR3 sequence reads: CASSFGLAGDYEQYF. Written as DNA, the CDR3 is TGTGCCAGCAGCTTTGGACTAGCGGGAGATTACGAGCAGTACTTC.